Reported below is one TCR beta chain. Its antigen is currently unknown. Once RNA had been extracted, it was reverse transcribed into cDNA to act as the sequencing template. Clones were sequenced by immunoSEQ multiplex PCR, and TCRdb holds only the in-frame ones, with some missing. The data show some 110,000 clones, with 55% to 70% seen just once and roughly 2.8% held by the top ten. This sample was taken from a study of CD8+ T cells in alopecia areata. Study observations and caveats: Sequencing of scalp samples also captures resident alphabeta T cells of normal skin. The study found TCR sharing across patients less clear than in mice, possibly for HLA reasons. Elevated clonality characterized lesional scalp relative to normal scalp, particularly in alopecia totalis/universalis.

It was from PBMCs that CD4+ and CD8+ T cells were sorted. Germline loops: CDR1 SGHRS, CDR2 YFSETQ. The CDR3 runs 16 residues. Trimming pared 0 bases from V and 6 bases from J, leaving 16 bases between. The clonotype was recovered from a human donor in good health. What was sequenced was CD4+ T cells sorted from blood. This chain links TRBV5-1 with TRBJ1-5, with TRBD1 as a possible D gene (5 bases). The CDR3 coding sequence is TGCGCCAGCAGCTTGGCAGGCAGGGAGGTGGGTCAGCCCCAGCATTTT. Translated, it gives CASSLAGREVGQPQHF.